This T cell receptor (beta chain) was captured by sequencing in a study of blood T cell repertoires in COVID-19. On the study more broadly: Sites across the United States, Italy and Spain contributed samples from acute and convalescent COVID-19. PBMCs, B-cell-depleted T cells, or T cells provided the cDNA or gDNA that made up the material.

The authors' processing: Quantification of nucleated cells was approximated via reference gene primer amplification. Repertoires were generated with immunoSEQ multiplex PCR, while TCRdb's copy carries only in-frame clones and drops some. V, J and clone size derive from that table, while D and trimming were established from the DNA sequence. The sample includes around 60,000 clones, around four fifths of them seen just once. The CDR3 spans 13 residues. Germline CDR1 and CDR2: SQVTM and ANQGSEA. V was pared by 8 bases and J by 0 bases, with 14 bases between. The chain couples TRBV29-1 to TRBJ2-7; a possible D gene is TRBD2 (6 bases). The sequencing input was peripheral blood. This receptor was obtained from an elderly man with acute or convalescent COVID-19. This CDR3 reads CSPSPGLSYEQYF. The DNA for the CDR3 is TGCAGCCCAAGCCCGGGACTCTCCTACGAGCAGTACTTC.